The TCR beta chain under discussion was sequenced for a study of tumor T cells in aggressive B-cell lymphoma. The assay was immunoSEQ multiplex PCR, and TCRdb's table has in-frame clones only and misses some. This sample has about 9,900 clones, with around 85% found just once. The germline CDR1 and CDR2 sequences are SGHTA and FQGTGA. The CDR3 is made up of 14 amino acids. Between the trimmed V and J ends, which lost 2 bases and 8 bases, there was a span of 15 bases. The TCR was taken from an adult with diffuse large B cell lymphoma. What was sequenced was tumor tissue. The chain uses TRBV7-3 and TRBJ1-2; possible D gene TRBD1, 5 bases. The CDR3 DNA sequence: TGTGCCAGCAGCTTAGACCCGGGCCGGGGGGGCTACACCTTC. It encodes CASSLDPGRGGYTF.